This TCR beta chain originates from a study of blood T cells in healthy people across ages. Every donor contributed 7.5 to 10 milliliters of peripheral blood by blood draw. The study isolated at least 6.5 million PBMCs from each sample. Study-level points and caveats: Researchers judged that diversity estimates from one million T cells fell short of true values.

With regard to this clonotype: Its antigen is not identified.

CDR3 length: 15 residues. Combining a sample-barcoded 5' primer with a J-beta primer mix, a second PCR ran for roughly 6 to 11 cycles. TCRdb fed the 5' RACE reads into MiXCR, producing one record per CDR3 protein. The table has about 800,000 distinct CDR3 sequences, 20% to 25% seen once. Separately, the same data were catalogued under a study of T cells of mothers and their children. That publication notes: All donors were healthy and Caucasian; they were a few mothers and their six children.

The chain employs TRBV12-3 or TRBV12-4 and TRBJ2-5, with 9 nucleotides matching TRBD2. The J call may be in error: the DNA end matches TRBJ2-7 better. Sequenced: blood. This clonotype originated in a boy aged 10-17 years in good health. The CDR3, as DNA: TGTGCCAGCAGTTTAAAAGCGGGAGGTCCCTACGAGCAGTACTTC. This encodes CASSLKAGGPYEQYF.